This T cell receptor (beta chain) originates from a study of CD8+CD57+ T cells in acquired aplastic anemia. Investigators profiled TCR beta VDJ and CDR3 from genomic DNA template. MiXCR, run by TCRdb on the reads, gives a single entry per CDR3 protein. The sample shows hundreds of thousands of distinct CDR3 sequences, 65% to 80% of them seen only once. V trimming: 6 bases; J trimming: 0 bases; junction bases outside the gene matches: 7. The CDR3 has 17 residues. CDR1 is LGHDT, CDR2 YNNKEL, per germline (reference sequence). Whole-study findings and limits: Sharing between patients and controls was observed for some 27 CD8+ CDR3 sequences.

Concerning this clonotype: Its antigen is as yet unknown.

This chain joins TRBV3-1 and TRBJ2-7, with 14 bases fitting TRBD2. This TCR came from a human donor in good health, serving as a control. The specimen sequenced was sorted CD4+, CD8+, or CD8+CD57+ T cells (not recorded which) from PBMCs. CDR3 region: CASRPGTSGGSSYEQYF. CDR3 bases: TGTGCCAGCAGACCAGGGACTAGCGGGGGTAGCTCCTACGAGCAGTACTTC.